The 10 T cell receptor beta chains below all came from one sample that was sequenced in a study of blood T cell repertoires in COVID-19. Using immunoSEQ multiplex PCR, the repertoire was profiled, and TCRdb retains in-frame clones only, with some absent. The sample shows 100,000 to 150,000 clones, about four fifths of them seen only once. Sequencing was performed on peripheral blood. The receptor set was obtained from a woman aged 25-40 years who had recovered from COVID-19.

The chain combines TRBV15 with TRBJ1-3; no clear D. Germline V gene sequence: CDR1 LNHNV, CDR2 YYDKDF (reference sequence). This CDR3 is built from 13 residues. Trimming took 1 base from V and 3 from J, leaving 4 bases between them. In DNA, the CDR3 is TGTGCCACCAGCAGAGCTCGTGGAAACACCATATATTTT. Protein sequence: CATSRARGNTIYF.

The chain links TRBV11-2 to TRBJ2-5; 14 positions match TRBD2. V lost 3 bases, J lost 6 bases, and 9 bases stayed unmatched. The CDR3 is 17 residues long. CDR1 is SGHAT and CDR2 is FQNNGV in the germline V gene. In DNA form, the CDR3 reads TGTGCCAGCAGCTTGGGACTAGCGGGGGATTTTGGGAAGACCCAGTACTTC. Translation gives CASSLGLAGDFGKTQYF.

V and J are TRBV18 and TRBJ2-1; 9 bases map to TRBD2. This CDR3 comprises 16 residues. Losses at the gene ends were 3 bases for V and 5 bases for J; bases not matched to a gene: 8. CDR1 and CDR2 (germline): KGHSH, LQKENI. Written as DNA, the CDR3 is TGTGCCAGCTCACCCCCCGGGGTAGCGGGGGACAATGAGCAGTTCTTC. Amino acids: CASSPPGVAGDNEQFF.

This clone occurred a few times. This chain joins TRBV6-1 and TRBJ2-1, with a tentative D call TRBD1 (5 bases). Germline V gene data show CDR1 as MNHNS and CDR2 as SASEGT. V lost 1 base, J lost 3 bases, and 10 bases lay in between. The CDR3 spans 15 residues. The CDR3 nucleotides read TGTGCCAGCAGTGAAGAGGTAGGGGTCTACAATGAGCAGTTCTTC. Residues: CASSEEVGVYNEQFF.

The chain employs TRBV6-5 and TRBJ2-1; weak D call: TRBD2 (5 bases). The CDR3 extends over 14 amino acids. V was clipped by 7 bases and J by 1 base, with 11 bases between them. The germline V gene encodes CDR1 MNHEY and CDR2 SVGAGI. CDR3: CASMSGNSYNEQFF. CDR3 bases: TGTGCCAGCATGTCCGGGAATTCCTACAATGAGCAGTTCTTC.

The V gene is TRBV5-1, the J gene TRBJ2-1; 7 bases are a match to TRBD2. This CDR3 is built from 16 residues. V gave up 4 bases and J gave up 8 bases; unmatched junction bases: 15. Germline lookup yields CDR1 SGHRS and CDR2 YFSETQ. The CDR3: CASSHKFPSGIDEQFF. The CDR3 DNA follows: TGCGCCAGCAGCCACAAGTTCCCCAGCGGGATCGATGAGCAGTTCTTC.

The CDR3 DNA reads TGTGCCAGCAGCCCGACAGGGGTCGGCTACACCTTC. Translating gives CASSPTGVGYTF. V gene TRBV12-3 or TRBV12-4 combines with J gene TRBJ1-2; 8 bases map to TRBD1. The CDR3 totals 12 residues. Trimming cost V 6 bases and J 8 bases; bases outside gene matches: 5.

This clone was seen once. The chain uses TRBV19 and TRBJ2-1; the match to TRBD2 covers 7 bases. The CDR3 is 16 amino acids. Germline loops: CDR1 LNHDA, CDR2 SQIVND (reference sequence). The ends lost 5 bases at V and 3 bases at J; junction bases unmatched: 10. CDR3 in amino acids: CASSEDASGYYNEQFF. The CDR3 DNA reads TGTGCCAGTAGTGAAGATGCTAGCGGATACTACAATGAGCAGTTCTTC.

The chain has TRBV6-2 or TRBV6-3 and TRBJ2-5; D perhaps matches TRBD2 (6 bases). The CDR3 contains 16 residues. The V gene lost 2 bases and the J gene lost 1 base, with 14 bases spanning the gap. Germline V lookup: CDR1 MNHEY, CDR2 SVGEGT. CDR3 in DNA: TGTGCCAGCAGTTACACCGGCGGGACGGTCCAAGAGACCCAGTACTTC. It translates to CASSYTGGTVQETQYF.

The genes are TRBV11-2 and TRBJ2-7, with D hard to call. V dropped 1 base and J dropped 4 bases, with 11 bases sitting between them. Germline loops: CDR1 SGHAT, CDR2 FQNNGV. CDR3 length: 14 residues. CDR3 loop: CASSLVASRYEQYF. In DNA form, the CDR3 reads TGTGCCAGCAGCTTAGTGGCCAGCAGGTACGAGCAGTACTTC.